Listed below are T cell receptor beta chains from one sample, sequenced in a study of blood T cell repertoires in COVID-19. Here immunoSEQ multiplex PCR was the method, and the copy in TCRdb shows in-frame clones only, minus some. This repertoire shows fewer than 200,000 clones, roughly four fifths found once; its top ten account for 9.5% to 15%. Sequenced material: PBMCs or T cells enriched from blood (not recorded which). These receptors were obtained from a man in his fifties or sixties who had recovered from COVID-19. CDR3s include the opening cysteine and the closing phenylalanine or tryptophan. A D gene is named only where the DNA matches it firmly. Clone size, where shown, is once, few, many, or a class for clones that have expanded.

cdr3_aa cdr3_nt clone_size j_call v_call d_call
CASSWTGGFSYNSPLHF TGTGCCAGCAGCTGGACAGGGGGCTTCTCCTATAATTCACCCCTCCACTTT NA TRBJ1-6 TRBV7-8 TRBD1
CAIRFDRSRSGNTIYF TGTGCCATCAGGTTTGACAGGAGCCGCTCTGGAAACACCATATATTTT NA TRBJ1-3 TRBV10-3 NA
CASSQGNAATQYF TGTGCCAGCAGCCAAGGGAACGCGGCGACCCAGTACTTC NA TRBJ2-5 TRBV14 NA
CASSHSGLSTDTQYF TGTGCCAGTAGTCATAGCGGGCTTAGCACAGATACGCAGTATTTT NA TRBJ2-3 TRBV19 TRBD2
CASSYSGGRVGVQPQHF TGTGCCAGCAGTTACTCGGGAGGCAGGGTAGGTGTTCAGCCCCAGCATTTT NA TRBJ1-5 TRBV6-2/TRBV6-3 NA
CASSLDRGGEKLFF TGCGCCAGCAGCTTGGACAGGGGGGGTGAAAAACTGTTTTTT NA TRBJ1-4 TRBV5-1 TRBD1
CASSHPGLAGFHEQFF TGTGCCAGCTCACATCCGGGACTAGCGGGGTTCCATGAGCAGTTCTTC NA TRBJ2-1 TRBV18 TRBD2
CASSSTGAGWNSPLHF TGTGCCAGTAGTTCCACAGGGGCGGGTTGGAATTCACCCCTCCACTTT NA TRBJ1-6 TRBV19 TRBD1
CASRTGGTDTQYF TGTGCCAGCAGAACAGGGGGTACAGATACGCAGTATTTT NA TRBJ2-3 TRBV2 TRBD1
CASVRGQQETQYF TGTGCCAGCGTGCGAGGACAGCAAGAGACCCAGTACTTC NA TRBJ2-5 TRBV2 NA
CASSRDFYGYTF TGTGCCAGTAGTCGGGATTTCTATGGCTACACCTTC NA TRBJ1-2 TRBV19 NA
CSARNYPEAFF TGCAGTGCAAGGAACTACCCTGAAGCTTTCTTT NA TRBJ1-1 TRBV20-1 NA
CASSRGVMNTEAFF TGCGCCAGCAGCCGGGGGGTTATGAACACTGAAGCTTTCTTT NA TRBJ1-1 TRBV5-1 NA
CASSQQDNYGYTF TGTGCCAGCAGTCAACAGGATAACTATGGCTACACCTTC few TRBJ1-2 TRBV27 NA
CASSVAGGREETQYF TGTGCCAGCAGCGTAGCGGGGGGGCGGGAAGAGACCCAGTACTTC NA TRBJ2-5 TRBV9 TRBD2
CAISPQGKGYTF TGTGCCATCAGTCCCCAGGGGAAGGGCTACACCTTC NA TRBJ1-2 TRBV10-3 NA
CSVEGTSYEQYF TGCAGCGTTGAAGGGACATCCTACGAGCAGTACTTC NA TRBJ2-7 TRBV29-1 NA
CASSADGGPGELFF TGTGCCAGCAGCGCAGACGGGGGGCCCGGGGAGCTGTTTTTT NA TRBJ2-2 TRBV6-4 NA
CASSLRRGTGPGNTIYF TGTGCCAGCAGTTTAAGGAGGGGGACAGGGCCTGGAAACACCATATATTTT once TRBJ1-3 TRBV28 TRBD1
CASSTATHRTNEKLFF TGTGCCAGTAGTACGGCCACACACAGGACTAATGAAAAACTGTTTTTT NA TRBJ1-4 TRBV19 NA
CASSHIRDRGSRLHF TGTGCCAGCAGCCATATCCGGGACAGGGGCTCCCGGCTCCACTTT NA TRBJ1-6 TRBV14 TRBD1
CASSLLAIDTQYF TGTGCCAGCAGTCTACTAGCAATAGATACGCAGTATTTT NA TRBJ2-3 TRBV2 NA
CASSATSGTYNEQFF TGTGCCAGCAGCGCGACTAGCGGCACCTACAATGAGCAGTTCTTC few TRBJ2-1 TRBV7-2 TRBD2
CASSLRQGVEQFF TGTGCCAGCAGCTTACGCCAGGGGGTTGAGCAGTTCTTC NA TRBJ2-1 TRBV7-3 TRBD1
CASSYDRDDGYTF TGTGCCAGCTCTTATGACAGGGACGATGGCTACACCTTC NA TRBJ1-2 TRBV18 TRBD1
CASSQMPRLAGGVSTDTQYF TGTGCCAGCTCCCAAATGCCCAGACTAGCGGGGGGCGTTAGCACAGATACGCAGTATTTT once TRBJ2-3 TRBV18 TRBD2
CASKRGGSGNTIYF TGTGCCAGCAAAAGAGGGGGTTCTGGAAACACCATATATTTT NA TRBJ1-3 TRBV6-5 NA
CASSTPGQGPGELFF TGTGCCAGCAGCACCCCGGGACAGGGCCCCGGGGAGCTGTTTTTT NA TRBJ2-2 TRBV5-6 TRBD1
CASSVAGGRFYEQYF TGTGCCAGCAGCGTAGCGGGCGGGAGATTCTACGAGCAGTACTTC NA TRBJ2-7 TRBV9 TRBD2